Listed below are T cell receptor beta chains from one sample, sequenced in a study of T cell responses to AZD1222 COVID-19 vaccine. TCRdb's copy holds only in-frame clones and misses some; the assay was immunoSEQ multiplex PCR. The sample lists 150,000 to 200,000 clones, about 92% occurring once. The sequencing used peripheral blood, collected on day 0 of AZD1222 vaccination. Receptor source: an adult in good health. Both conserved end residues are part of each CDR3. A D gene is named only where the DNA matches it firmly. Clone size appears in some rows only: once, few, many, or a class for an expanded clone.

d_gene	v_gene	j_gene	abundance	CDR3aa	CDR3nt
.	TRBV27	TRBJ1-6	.	CASSLTPPRVRASPLHF	TGTGCCAGCAGTTTAACCCCCCCCAGGGTTCGTGCTTCACCCCTCCACTTT
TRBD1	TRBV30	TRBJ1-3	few	CAFGTGLFSSSGNTIYF	TGTGCCTTCGGGACAGGGCTTTTTTCGAGCTCTGGAAACACCATATATTTT
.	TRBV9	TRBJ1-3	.	CASSVAAGNTIYF	TGTGCCAGCAGCGTAGCGGCCGGAAACACCATATATTTT
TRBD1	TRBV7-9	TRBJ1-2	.	CAASQGDYGYTF	TGTGCCGCGTCACAGGGGGACTATGGCTACACCTTC
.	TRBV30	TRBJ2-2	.	CAHNGVTNTGELFF	TGTGCCCATAACGGGGTTACGAACACCGGGGAGCTGTTTTTT
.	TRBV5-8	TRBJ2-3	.	CASSFRSADTQYF	TGTGCCAGCAGTTTCAGGTCCGCAGATACGCAGTATTTT
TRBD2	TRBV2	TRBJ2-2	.	CASRSPTSGAGELFF	TGTGCCAGCAGATCCCCAACTAGCGGCGCCGGGGAGCTGTTTTTT
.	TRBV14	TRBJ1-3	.	CASSQGIRGNTIYF	TGTGCCAGCAGCCAGGGGATACGCGGAAACACCATATATTTT
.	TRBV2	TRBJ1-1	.	CASSGSGREAFF	TGTGCCAGCAGCGGCAGCGGAAGGGAAGCTTTCTTT
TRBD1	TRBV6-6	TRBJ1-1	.	CASSYRQGANTEAFF	TGTGCCAGCAGTTACCGCCAGGGGGCTAACACTGAAGCTTTCTTT
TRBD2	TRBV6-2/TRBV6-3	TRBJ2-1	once	CASSYHGLAGYNEQFF	TGTGCCAGCAGTTACCATGGACTAGCGGGTTACAATGAGCAGTTCTTC
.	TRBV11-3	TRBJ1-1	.	CASSLSRQENTEAFF	TGTGCCAGCAGCTTAAGTCGGCAGGAGAACACTGAAGCTTTCTTT
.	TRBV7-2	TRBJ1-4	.	CASSLGQVANEKLFF	TGTGCCAGCAGCTTAGGACAGGTGGCTAATGAAAAACTGTTTTTT
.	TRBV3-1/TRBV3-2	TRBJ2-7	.	CASSRTERHEQYF	TGTGCCAGCAGCCGGACAGAGAGACACGAGCAGTACTTC
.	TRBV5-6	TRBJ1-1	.	CASRQTVNTEAFF	TGTGCCAGCAGACAAACAGTGAACACTGAAGCTTTCTTT
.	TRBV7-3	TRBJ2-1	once	CASSPRGAIIDEQFF	TGTGCCAGCAGCCCCCGGGGGGCCATCATCGATGAGCAGTTCTTC
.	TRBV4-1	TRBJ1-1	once	CASSQVGSGPEAFF	TGCGCCAGCAGCCAAGTGGGAAGCGGGCCTGAAGCTTTCTTT
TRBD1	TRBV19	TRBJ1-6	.	CASQGQLNSPLHF	TGTGCCAGCCAGGGACAGCTCAATTCACCCCTCCACTTT